The text below deals with one T cell receptor (beta chain). From the 5' RACE reads, TCRdb lists one entry per CDR3 protein and no DNA. This listing includes 440,000 or so distinct CDR3 sequences. This entry is derived from a study of T cells expressing NK-cell markers. Study information: From sorted CD3+CD56+NKG2C+, CD3+CD56+NKG2C- and CD3+CD56-NKG2C+ T cells came the TCR beta repertoires.

There are 12 residues in the CDR3. CDR1 and CDR2 from the germline V gene are DFQATT and SNEGSKA (reference sequence). The sequenced sample was blood T cells: a sorted CD56 or NKG2C T cell subset, CD4+ or CD8+ T cells, or bulk PBMC T cells (not recorded which). The TCR originated in a woman between 18 and 70 years old in good health. The chain joins TRBV20-1 to TRBJ1-2; the TCRdb call, TRBD1, lacks DNA for checking. The CDR3: CSAQTGLNGYTF.